The source of this T cell receptor (beta chain) is a study of tumor and adjacent non-tumor tissue in lung cancer. At the level of the study: The patients, roughly 10 men and roughly 5 women, were roughly 30 to 76 with stage I to III disease. Study-wide findings and caveats: TCR diversity was significantly greater in tumor than normal lung tissue. Tumor repertoires had a smaller top 100 clone share than normal lung.

The template was RNA from unsorted bulk tissue. Between August and November 2014, newly diagnosed, chemotherapy-naive lung cancer patients underwent thoracic surgery in China. CDR3 size: 12 residues. The germline V gene encodes CDR1 SGHNT and CDR2 YYREEE (reference sequence). Three rounds of nested PCR, following a modified ARM-PCR protocol, produced the TCRbeta library. One entry per CDR3 protein results from TCRdb running MiXCR on the multiplex PCR reads. The sample records approximately 140,000 distinct CDR3 sequences, roughly 66% being singletons. Concerning this clonotype: Its antigen remains unidentified. A much larger clone differs from this one at a single base, so this may be a read error.

Sequenced input: lung tumor tissue. The receptor was derived from a man in his 60s with small cell lung cancer. The V gene is TRBV5-4, the J gene TRBJ2-3; unclear D gene. The CDR3 DNA sequence: TGTGCCAGCAGCTTGTACCCAGATGCGCAGTATTTT. Residues: CASSLYPDAQYF.